This TCR beta chain is from a study of shared clonotypes between healthy human individuals. Study overall: Three plates each covered CD4 naive and memory; CD8 naive two, CD8 memory one. Whole-study results and caveats: Generation probabilities of non-shared clonotypes were lower (relative to those shared by all four donors).

CD45RO-negative, CCR7-selected cells formed the naive CD8 fraction, which excluded terminally differentiated effector memory CD45RA+ cells. Germline V CDR1 and CDR2: SGHNT, YYREEE (reference sequence). V gave up 0 bases and J gave up 4 bases, with 7 bases separating them. This CDR3 is built from 13 residues. Using immunoSEQ multiplex PCR, the repertoire was profiled, and TCRdb retains in-frame clones only, with some absent. The sample yields about 1,900,000 clones, about 95% seen once. The sample holds one count of this clone. The antigen remains unidentified. The sample taken for sequencing was naive CD8+ T cells sorted from blood. The TCR was taken from a man between 18 and 29 years old in good health. The gene calls are TRBV5-4 and TRBJ1-2; the D is unclear. CDR3 sequence: CASSLVDGYGYTF. The CDR3 DNA reads as TGTGCCAGCAGCTTGGTGGACGGCTATGGCTACACCTTC.